This T cell receptor beta chain was profiled in a study of CXCR3-negative and CXCR3-positive naive CD8 T cells (dated by TCRdb to between 2018 and 2020). Study-wide context: In total, approximately 130 million TRB reads were obtained, or roughly 1.5 +/- 0.3 million reads per library. The TRBV-TRBJ cluster analysis covered naive subsets from about 5 donors and memory cells from 3 donors. Diversity and physicochemical repertoire analyses were performed on some eleven donors pooled from two independent experiments. Broader findings and caveats from the paper: Because surface CD5, which is linked to self-reactivity in mice, was comparable between the naive subsets, TCR interaction strength was also inferred from TRB CDR3 physicochemical properties. Compared with CXCR3-negative naive cells, CXCR3-positive naive cells had TRB CDR3s with higher hydrophobicity (lower Kidera factor 4), lower energy, and higher strength and volume indices. Naive CXCR3-negative and CXCR3-positive cells from the same donor showed similar TRBV-TRBJ usage, whereas memory cells showed distinct patterns. Freshly isolated PBMCs were used for most assays because CXCR3 expression went down partially after cryopreservation. Repertoire diversity was comparably high in both naive subsets but much lower in memory CD8+ T cells.

With regard to this clonotype: The antigen it binds to is not known.

From the cysteine through the phenylalanine, the CDR3 covers 15 amino acids. The DNA is not on file. The germline V gene gives CDR1 as MGHRA and CDR2 as YSYEKL. Each CD8+ T cell subset was flow-sorted in triplicate, with over 250,000 cells per subset placed directly into RLT lysis buffer. To exclude memory contaminants, naive CD8+ T cells were stringently defined as CD45RO-CCR7+CD27+CD95-. Peripheral blood mononuclear cells were isolated from buffy coats by standard density gradient centrifugation. A FACSAria III was used to flow-sort naive CXCR3-negative and CXCR3-positive CD8+ T cells. Total RNA was extracted from sorted cells with an RNeasy Mini Kit. Sequenced on a NextSeq 550. The Human TCR Profiling Kit (MiLaboratory) was used to prepare UMI-labeled 5' RACE TRB cDNA libraries. cDNA synthesis used the entire amount of extracted RNA, and PCR amplification then used the entire amount of cDNA produced. Libraries were prepared in parallel using an identical number of PCR cycles. The study's processing was this. With a minimum of two reads required per UMI, MIGEC and MiXCR pulled out about 50,000 +/- 10,000 unique UMI-labeled TRB cDNA molecules from each library. On average, each library contained approximately 40,000 +/- 10,000 functional in-frame TRB CDR3 nucleotide clonotypes without stop codons. After each sample was downsampled to 5000 UMI-labeled TRB molecules, VDJtools was used to calculate diversity metrics such as normalized Shannon-Wiener and Chao1. VDJtools computed clonotype-size-weighted physicochemical properties of the central five CDR3 residues: interaction energy, strength, volume and Kidera factor 4. Following TCRdb reprocessing, every CDR3 protein sequence forms one entry, and DNA is not provided. Clone size and V and J calls follow TCRdb, not the original study. The sample table holds 150,000 or so distinct CDR3 sequences. The ten largest clones take up roughly 0.29% of the sample.

The clonotype was recovered from a human donor in good health. Some clones in this sample may be carry-over from other donors' samples. The sequence joins TRBV4-1 to TRBJ1-2; as DNA is missing, the TRBD1 call by TCRdb cannot be tested. Sequenced sample: naive CXCR3- CD8+ T cells from blood. The cell subset or site label, read with the paper, signifies: CD45RO-CCR7+CD27+CD95- naive CD8+ T cells lacking CXCR3 (TNR3-). The CDR3 reads CASSQDGRGYYGYTF.